A selection of T cell receptor beta chains follows, all from one sample in a study of T cells in Graves' hyperthyroidism and ophthalmopathy. TCRdb reprocessed the multiplex PCR reads via MiXCR and lists one record per CDR3 protein. The repertoire holds approximately 570,000 distinct CDR3 sequences, 15% to 20% seen once, with 47% in the top ten. Sequencing used blood. The receptors were sampled from a man between 35 and 55 years old with Graves' ophthalmopathy. Both conserved end residues are part of each CDR3. Fields, in order: D gene, clone size, J gene, V gene, CDR3 DNA, CDR3 protein. The D gene is left open where the match is weak. Clone size appears in some rows only: once, few, many, or a class for an expanded clone.

>TRBD2|few|TRBJ2-1|TRBV24-1
TGTGCCACCAGTGGAGGACTAGCGGGTCCCAATGAGCAGTTCTTC
CATSGGLAGPNEQFF
>.|few|TRBJ1-3|TRBV12-3/TRBV12-4
TGTGCCAGCAGCCTAAGTGGGTACGGAAACACCATATATTTT
CASSLSGYGNTIYF
>.|few|TRBJ2-1|TRBV9
TGTGCCAGCAGCGTAGCGAGTAGCGCTTCCTACAATGAGCAGTTCTTC
CASSVASSASYNEQFF
>.|.|TRBJ2-4|TRBV6-1
TGTGCCAGCAGTATAGACGGCGACATTCAGTACTTC
CASSIDGDIQYF
>.|.|TRBJ1-1|TRBV11-2
TGTGCCAGCAGCCAAGAGGCTAGAATGAACACTGAAGCTTTCTTT
CASSQEARMNTEAFF
>TRBD1|many|TRBJ1-1|TRBV7-9
TGTGCCAGCAGCAGCCCCGACAGGGTAGGTCACACTGAAGCTTTCTTT
CASSSPDRVGHTEAFF
>TRBD2|few|TRBJ2-3|TRBV6-1
TGTGCCAGCAAACTTTACGGAGTAGCGGGGGGGTCCACAGATACGCAGTATTTT
CASKLYGVAGGSTDTQYF
>.|many|TRBJ2-7|TRBV20-1
TGCAGTGCCAGAGGGGGGGGCGGGGATGTTTTCGAGCAGTACTTC
CSARGGGGDVFEQYF
>TRBD2|.|TRBJ2-1|TRBV27
TGTGCCAGCAACCCCTCTAGCGGCCTATACAATGAGCAGTTCTTC
CASNPSSGLYNEQFF
>.|few|TRBJ1-4|TRBV19
TGTGCCAGTAGTATTCCGTATGTTAATGAAAAACTGTTTTTT
CASSIPYVNEKLFF
>.|.|TRBJ2-7|TRBV10-3
TGTGCCATCAGGGTTCCCCAGTCGGGGAACGAGCAGTACTTC
CAIRVPQSGNEQYF
>TRBD1|few|TRBJ2-7|TRBV6-1
TGTGCCAGCAGTCGCCGGACAGGCTCCTACGAGCAGTACTTC
CASSRRTGSYEQYF
>TRBD1|.|TRBJ1-3|TRBV11-2
TGTGCCAGCAGTCATCCGGGACAGGGAAAGAAGGGTGGAAACACCATATATTTT
CASSHPGQGKKGGNTIYF
>.|.|TRBJ2-3|TRBV7-9
TGTGCCAGCAGCTTATACTTTCCTAGCACAGATACGCAGTATTTT
CASSLYFPSTDTQYF
>.|few|TRBJ1-3|TRBV6-1
TGTGCCAGCAGTGAAGATTCCGGAATCCATGGAAACACCATATATTTT
CASSEDSGIHGNTIYF
>.|many|TRBJ1-2|TRBV12-3/TRBV12-4
TGTGCCAGCAGTTACCCGGTAGCTAACTATGGCTACACCTTC
CASSYPVANYGYTF
>.|.|TRBJ1-2|TRBV6-1
TGTGCCAGCAGTGATGTCGGGCCCGCCTATGGCTACACCTTC
CASSDVGPAYGYTF
>TRBD2|few|TRBJ2-3|TRBV28
TGTGCCAGCAGTTCCCCCGCGCGGGAGGGAATAGATACGCAGTATTTT
CASSSPAREGIDTQYF
>.|few|TRBJ1-2|TRBV9
TGTGCCAGCAGCGCGGGGAGGGGTATTTCCTATGGCTACACCTTC
CASSAGRGISYGYTF
>TRBD1|many|TRBJ1-1|TRBV20-1
TGCAGTGCTAGAGATGATGGGACAGCCCTTGAAGCTTTCTTT
CSARDDGTALEAFF
>.|.|TRBJ2-1|TRBV20-1
TGCAGTGCCTCAACGGGCTTCAGCTCCTACAATGAGCAGTTCTTC
CSASTGFSSYNEQFF
>.|.|TRBJ2-1|TRBV4-3
TGCGCCAGCAGCCAACAGGTAGTAGCGGAAGAAGGTTACAATGAGCAGTTCTTC
CASSQQVVAEEGYNEQFF
>.|few|TRBJ1-2|TRBV12-3/TRBV12-4
TGTGCCAGCAGTTCGGGGCTAAGTGGCTACACCTTC
CASSSGLSGYTF
>TRBD1|few|TRBJ2-1|TRBV29-1
TGCAGCGTTGCCAGGGGGCCCTATGAGCAGTTCTTC
CSVARGPYEQFF
>.|.|TRBJ1-4|TRBV7-8
TGTGCCAGCAGCCCACGGGAGAGAACTAATGAAAAACTGTTTTTT
CASSPRERTNEKLFF
>.|many|TRBJ2-7|TRBV20-1
TGCAGTGCTAGGGTAACAGGGTCCTACGAGCAGTACTTC
CSARVTGSYEQYF
>.|.|TRBJ2-1|TRBV6-2/TRBV6-3
TGTGCCAGCAACCTAAGGGGGGAGCAGTTCTTC
CASNLRGEQFF
>.|many|TRBJ2-7|TRBV28
TGTGCCAGCAGTTTCAGGGCAACCTACGAGCAGTACTTC
CASSFRATYEQYF
>.|.|TRBJ1-1|TRBV19
TGTGCCAGTAGTACCAGCGGCAGGGACCTTGAAGCTTTCTTT
CASSTSGRDLEAFF
>TRBD1|few|TRBJ2-2|TRBV11-2
TGTGCCAGCAGCTTAGAAGGGACAGGCGCCACCGGGGAGCTGTTTTTT
CASSLEGTGATGELFF
>TRBD1|.|TRBJ2-2|TRBV4-3
TGCGCCAGCAGTCAAACCCGGGACAGGGGAGCCGGGGAGCTGTTTTTT
CASSQTRDRGAGELFF
>TRBD1|once|TRBJ2-7|TRBV15
TGTGCCACCAGCAGAGTGACAGGGTCCTACGAGCAGTACTTC
CATSRVTGSYEQYF
>.|few|TRBJ1-2|TRBV28
TGTGCCAGCAGTCTTATGGGATGGACAGAGAACTATGGCTACACCTTC
CASSLMGWTENYGYTF
>.|many|TRBJ2-7|TRBV27
TGTGCCAGCAGTATGACAGGTGGCTACGAGCAGTACTTC
CASSMTGGYEQYF
>.|.|TRBJ1-1|TRBV20-1
TGCAGTGCTAGAGATTGGGGCAGGATGAACACTGAAGCTTTCTTT
CSARDWGRMNTEAFF
>.|.|TRBJ2-3|TRBV15
TGTGCCACCAGCAGCTTAATTGCAGATACGCAGTATTTT
CATSSLIADTQYF
>.|few|TRBJ2-7|TRBV6-5
TGTGCCAGCAGTTGGTCTTGGGGACCCTACGAGCAGTACTTC
CASSWSWGPYEQYF
>.|many|TRBJ1-1|TRBV6-2/TRBV6-3
TGTGCCAGCAGTTACACTTCCTGGACGGCCATGAACACTGAAGCTTTCTTT
CASSYTSWTAMNTEAFF
>.|many|TRBJ2-5|TRBV12-3/TRBV12-4
TGTGCCAGCAGTTTGACCTCCCCAGTAGAGACCCAGTACTTC
CASSLTSPVETQYF
>.|.|TRBJ2-5|TRBV27
TGTGCCAGCAGTTTGCCCATTTCATGGGGACAAGAGACCCAGTACTTC
CASSLPISWGQETQYF
>.|.|TRBJ2-4|TRBV2
TGTGCCAGCATCGGTGTTGACAAAAACATTCAGTACTTC
CASIGVDKNIQYF